The T cell receptor beta chain under discussion was sequenced for a study of blood T cell repertoires in COVID-19. On the study more broadly: Acute-phase and convalescent COVID-19 samples originated in the United States, Italy and Spain. Nucleic acid was either cDNA or gDNA, and it came from T cells, B-cell-depleted T cells, or PBMCs.

CDR1 SGHRS and CDR2 YFSETQ come from the germline V gene. The trim removed 0 bases at V and 4 bases at J, leaving 15 bases unmatched. This CDR3 is 18 amino acids long. Under the authors' procedure: Reference gene primer amplification in the assay estimated nucleated cell counts. Profiling relied on immunoSEQ multiplex PCR, and the TCRdb table lists in-frame clones only, not all of them. The V and J calls and clone size are taken from that table; D and trimming were inferred from the DNA. The profile shows 71,000 or so clones, 90% of them singletons. This chain connects TRBV5-1 to TRBJ1-1; 7 bases agree with TRBD1. The receptor was derived from a woman aged 18 to 35 with acute or convalescent COVID-19. The sequenced sample was peripheral blood. The CDR3 region is CASSLATGAYRTGTEAFF. The CDR3 DNA reads as TGCGCCAGCAGCTTGGCAACAGGGGCCTACCGAACGGGCACTGAAGCTTTCTTT.